The entry below gives a single TCR beta chain sequence along with its context. Antigen specificity is unknown. This entry is derived from a study of T cells in Graves' hyperthyroidism and ophthalmopathy. For the study at large: Peripheral blood was drawn at first diagnosis, prior to all treatment. Whole-study results and caveats: The model made its ophthalmopathy prediction, and onset followed a median about 6.8 months later.

Orbital computed tomography, thyroid ultrasound, serum thyroxine and TRAb, and clinical symptoms together informed the diagnoses. PBMCs were collected from a roughly 10 ml volume of fresh peripheral blood. The CDR3 is 16 residues long. From germline, CDR1 is KGHSH and CDR2 LQKENI. J lost 4 bases, V lost 3 bases, and 5 bases had no gene match. Authors of the study amplified TCR beta CDR3 regions from RNA transcripts. When the TCR CDR3 underwent first-round RT-PCR, the HTBI primer set was used. From the multiplex PCR reads, TCRdb called clonotypes with MiXCR, one entry per CDR3 protein. This table has about 700,000 distinct CDR3 sequences, approximately 15% appearing once.

Sequenced material: blood. This chain links TRBV18 with TRBJ2-3; TRBD2 matches at 12 bases. This receptor was taken from a woman in her late teens or twenties with Graves' hyperthyroidism. CDR3 DNA sequence: TGTGCCAGCTCACCCGGACTAGCGGGATGGTCAGATACGCAGTATTTT. Translation gives CASSPGLAGWSDTQYF.